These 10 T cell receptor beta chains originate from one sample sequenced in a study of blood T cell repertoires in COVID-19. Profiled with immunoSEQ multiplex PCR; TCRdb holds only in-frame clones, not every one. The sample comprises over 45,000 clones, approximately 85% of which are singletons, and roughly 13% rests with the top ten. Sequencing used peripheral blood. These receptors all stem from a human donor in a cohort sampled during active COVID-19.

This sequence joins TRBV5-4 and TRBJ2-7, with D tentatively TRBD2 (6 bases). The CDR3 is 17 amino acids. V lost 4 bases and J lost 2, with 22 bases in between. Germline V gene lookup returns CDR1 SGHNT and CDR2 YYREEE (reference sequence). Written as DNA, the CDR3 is TGTGCCAGCAGCCCTGGCGGGGCGGGAACGAGGACCTACGAGCAGTACTTC. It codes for CASSPGGAGTRTYEQYF. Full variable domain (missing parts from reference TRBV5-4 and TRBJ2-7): ETGVTQSPTHLIKTRGQQVTLRCSSQSGHNTVSWYQQALGQGPQFIFQYYREEENGRGNFPPRFSGLQFPNYSSELNVNALELDDSALYLCASSPGGAGTRTYEQYFGPGTRLTVT.

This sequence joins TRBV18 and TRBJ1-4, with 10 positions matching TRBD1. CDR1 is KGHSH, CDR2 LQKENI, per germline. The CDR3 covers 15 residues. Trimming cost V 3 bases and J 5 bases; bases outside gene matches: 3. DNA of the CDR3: TGTGCCAGCTCACCCCCGGGACAGGGGAATGAAAAACTGTTTTTT. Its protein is CASSPPGQGNEKLFF.

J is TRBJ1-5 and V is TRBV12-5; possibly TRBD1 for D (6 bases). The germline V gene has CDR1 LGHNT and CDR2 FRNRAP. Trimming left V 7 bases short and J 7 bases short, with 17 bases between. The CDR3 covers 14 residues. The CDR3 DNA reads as TGTGCTAGTGTTACCCGACAGGTTTGGCAGCCCCAGCATTTT. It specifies CASVTRQVWQPQHF.

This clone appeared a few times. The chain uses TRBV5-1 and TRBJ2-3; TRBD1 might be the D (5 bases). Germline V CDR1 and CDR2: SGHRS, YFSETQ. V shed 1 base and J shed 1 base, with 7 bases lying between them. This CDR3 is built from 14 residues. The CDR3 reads CASSLPTGTDTQYF. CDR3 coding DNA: TGCGCCAGCAGCTTGCCGACAGGCACAGATACGCAGTATTTT.

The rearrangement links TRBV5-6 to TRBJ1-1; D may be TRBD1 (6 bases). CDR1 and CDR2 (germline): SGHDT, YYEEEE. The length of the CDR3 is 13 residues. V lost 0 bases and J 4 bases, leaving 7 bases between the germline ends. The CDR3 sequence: CASSLVRGTEAFF. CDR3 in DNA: TGTGCCAGCAGCTTGGTCAGGGGCACTGAAGCTTTCTTT.

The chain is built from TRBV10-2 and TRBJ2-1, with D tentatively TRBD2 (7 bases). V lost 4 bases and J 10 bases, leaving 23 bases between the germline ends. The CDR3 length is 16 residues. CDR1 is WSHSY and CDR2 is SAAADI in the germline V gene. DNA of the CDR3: TGCGCCAGCAGTGCTCTTGGCGGGAGAGGGGGTGAAGAGCAGTTCTTC. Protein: CASSALGGRGGEEQFF.

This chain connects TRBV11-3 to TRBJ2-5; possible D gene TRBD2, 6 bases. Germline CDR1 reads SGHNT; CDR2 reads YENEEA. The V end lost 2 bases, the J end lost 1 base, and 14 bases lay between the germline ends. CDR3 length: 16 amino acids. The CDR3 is CASSLSGGVGQETQYF. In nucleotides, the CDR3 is TGTGCCAGCAGCTTATCCGGGGGAGTGGGCCAAGAGACCCAGTACTTC.

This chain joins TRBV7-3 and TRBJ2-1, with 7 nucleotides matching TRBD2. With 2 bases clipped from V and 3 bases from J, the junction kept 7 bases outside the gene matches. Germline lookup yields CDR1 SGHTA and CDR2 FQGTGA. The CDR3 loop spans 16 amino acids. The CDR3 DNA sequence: TGTGCCAGCAGCTTATACGGCGGGAGCATCTACAATGAGCAGTTCTTC. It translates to CASSLYGGSIYNEQFF.

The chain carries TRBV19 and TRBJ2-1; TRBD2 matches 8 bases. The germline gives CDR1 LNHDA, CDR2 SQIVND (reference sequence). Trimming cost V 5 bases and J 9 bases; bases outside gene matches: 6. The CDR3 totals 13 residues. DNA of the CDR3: TGTGCCAGTAGTCATCGGACTAGCCGTGAGCAGTTCTTC. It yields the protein CASSHRTSREQFF. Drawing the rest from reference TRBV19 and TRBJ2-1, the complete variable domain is DGGITQSPKYLFRKEGQNVTLSCEQNLNHDAMYWYRQDPGQGLRLIYYSQIVNDFQKGDIAEGYSVSREKKESFPLTVTSAQKNPTAFYLCASSHRTSREQFFGPGTRLTVL.

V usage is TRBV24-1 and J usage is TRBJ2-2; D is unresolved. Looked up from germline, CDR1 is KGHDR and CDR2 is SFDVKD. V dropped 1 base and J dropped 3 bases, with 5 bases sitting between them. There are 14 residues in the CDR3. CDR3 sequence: CATSDFTDTGELFF. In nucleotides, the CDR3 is TGTGCCACCAGTGATTTTACAGACACCGGGGAGCTGTTTTTT.